The 5 T cell receptor beta chains given below trace back to one sample, sequenced in a study of OX40 agonist ivuxolimab in advanced cancers. Generated by immunoSEQ multiplex PCR, the TCRdb table keeps only in-frame clones and is missing some. This sample has some 98,000 clones, with around 90% found just once. This specimen consisted of CD4+ or CD8+ T cells sorted from blood, obtained in a trial of the OX40 agonist ivuxolimab. Receptor source: an adult with an advanced solid tumor such as melanoma, head and neck, liver or kidney cancer.

The J gene is TRBJ2-3, the V gene TRBV19; D is unresolved. The CDR3 runs to 14 residues. V was clipped by 6 bases and J by 4 bases, with 14 bases between them. Germline values: CDR1 LNHDA, CDR2 SQIVND (reference sequence). This CDR3 is CASSQTRNADTQYF. In DNA form, the CDR3 reads TGTGCCAGTAGCCAGACAAGGAACGCAGATACGCAGTATTTT.

The V and J genes are TRBV5-1 and TRBJ1-1; D not resolved. CDR3 length equals 13 residues. V lost 7 bases, J lost 4 bases, and 14 bases lay in between. Germline V gene sequence: CDR1 SGHRS, CDR2 YFSETQ. The CDR3 DNA reads as TGCGCCAGCGAGGCCGGGGTGGGCACTGAAGCTTTCTTT. Protein: CASEAGVGTEAFF.

The chain is built from TRBV30 and TRBJ1-2; possibly TRBD1 for D (5 bases). In germline, CDR1 is GTSNPN, CDR2 SVGIG (reference sequence). CDR3 length equals 19 residues. Trimming took 2 bases from V and 3 from J, leaving 28 bases between them. The chain's CDR3 is CAWSRVGLGVEVEDYGYTF. CDR3 DNA: TGTGCCTGGAGTAGAGTGGGGTTGGGGGTGGAGGTTGAAGACTATGGCTACACCTTC.

The rearrangement uses TRBV14 and TRBJ1-6; D ambiguous. The length of the CDR3 is 15 residues. Trimming took off 3 bases at V and 7 bases at J, with 13 bases between the two ends. In germline, CDR1 is SGHDN, CDR2 FVKESK. The CDR3 DNA follows: TGTGCCAGCAGCCAGCTTCCGCTGGGGAATTCACCCCTCCACTTT. This translates into CASSQLPLGNSPLHF.

This clone was seen a single time. CDR3 amino acids: CASSTGTGSKKNIQYF. Here the CDR3 DNA reads TGTGCCAGCAGCACCGGGACGGGATCGAAAAAAAACATTCAGTACTTC. The chain carries TRBV7-9 and TRBJ2-4; D may correspond to TRBD1 or TRBD2 (5 bases each). In germline, CDR1 is SEHNR, CDR2 FQNEAQ (reference sequence). CDR3 size: 16 residues. V gave up 5 bases and J gave up 4 bases, with 18 bases separating them.